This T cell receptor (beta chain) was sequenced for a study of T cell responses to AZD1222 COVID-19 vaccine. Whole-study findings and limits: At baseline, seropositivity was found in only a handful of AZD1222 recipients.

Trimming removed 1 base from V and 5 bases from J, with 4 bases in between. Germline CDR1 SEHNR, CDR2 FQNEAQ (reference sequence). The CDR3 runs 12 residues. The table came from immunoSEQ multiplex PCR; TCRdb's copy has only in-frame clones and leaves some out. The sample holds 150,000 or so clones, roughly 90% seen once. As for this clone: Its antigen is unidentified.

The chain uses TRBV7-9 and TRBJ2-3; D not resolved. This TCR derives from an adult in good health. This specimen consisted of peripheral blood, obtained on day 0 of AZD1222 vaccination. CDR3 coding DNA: TGTGCCAGCAGCTTAGGGGAAGATACGCAGTATTTT. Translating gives CASSLGEDTQYF.